The 30 T cell receptor beta chains below were found in one sample sequenced in a study of OX40 agonist ivuxolimab in advanced cancers. The table came from immunoSEQ multiplex PCR; TCRdb's copy has only in-frame clones and leaves some out. Counted here are tens of thousands of clones, around 93% occurring once; the ten biggest clones make up about 4%. This specimen consisted of CD4+ or CD8+ T cells sorted from blood, obtained in a trial of the OX40 agonist ivuxolimab. These receptors all stem from an adult with an advanced solid tumor such as melanoma, head and neck, liver or kidney cancer.

The chain combines TRBV5-1 with TRBJ2-1; D could derive from TRBD1 or TRBD2 (5 bases each). Trimming removed 3 bases from V and 4 bases from J, with 17 bases in between. This CDR3 comprises 16 residues. The V gene's germline CDR1 is SGHRS and CDR2 YFSETQ. The CDR3 coding sequence is TGCGCCAGCAGCTGGGGGATGAGGGACGGTTACAATGAGCAGTTCTTC. Translation gives CASSWGMRDGYNEQFF. The entire variable domain, with the rest obtained from reference TRBV5-1 and TRBJ2-1, is as follows: KAGVTQTPRYLIKTRGQQVTLSCSPISGHRSVSWYQQTPGQGLQFLFEYFSETQRNKGNFPGRFSGRQFSNSRSEMNVSTLELGDSALYLCASSWGMRDGYNEQFFGPGTRLTVL.

The sample holds a few counts of this clone. This sequence joins TRBV18 and TRBJ2-7; D may be TRBD1 or TRBD2 (5 bases each). V shed 3 bases and J shed 3 bases, with 12 bases lying between them. CDR3 length equals 14 residues. Germline V gene lookup returns CDR1 KGHSH and CDR2 LQKENI. In DNA, the CDR3 is TGTGCCAGCTCACCCGCAGGGAGCAACTACGAGCAGTACTTC. It encodes CASSPAGSNYEQYF.

This sequence joins TRBV27 and TRBJ2-2; no clear D. Germline lookup yields CDR1 MNHEY and CDR2 SMNVEV (reference sequence). Trimming cost V 4 bases and J 6 bases, with 6 bases left between them. CDR3 length equals 12 residues. CDR3: CASSSRAGELFF. Written as DNA, the CDR3 is TGTGCCAGCAGTTCTAGGGCCGGGGAGCTGTTTTTT.

The chain is built from TRBV4-3 and TRBJ1-1; D is unresolved. CDR3 length: 13 amino acids. Germline V lookup: CDR1 LGHNA, CDR2 YSLEER. Trimming pared 0 bases from V and 7 bases from J, leaving 9 bases between. The CDR3 DNA follows: TGCGCCAGCAGCCAAGATTCCGACATTGAAGCTTTCTTT. This encodes CASSQDSDIEAFF.

V is TRBV18 and J is TRBJ2-3, with a weak D call TRBD1 (8 bases). V gave up 2 bases and J gave up 2 bases, with 17 bases separating them. Germline V CDR1 and CDR2: KGHSH, LQKENI. This CDR3 has 17 amino acids. The chain's CDR3 is CASSPTGGAVTTDTQYF. The CDR3 DNA sequence: TGTGCCAGCTCACCAACAGGGGGGGCAGTCACCACAGATACGCAGTATTTT.

The CDR3 coding sequence is TGTGCCAGCAGCCAACTTGGGACAGGGTTTCAGCCCCAGCATTTT. Protein sequence: CASSQLGTGFQPQHF. The chain has TRBV4-2 and TRBJ1-5, with 9 bases fitting TRBD1. CDR1 is LGHNA and CDR2 is YNFKEQ in the germline V gene. The CDR3 spans 15 residues. The ends lost 2 bases at V and 6 bases at J; junction bases unmatched: 5.

The chain recombines TRBV19 with TRBJ2-1; a weak D match, TRBD2 (6 bases). V gave up 5 bases and J gave up 0 bases, with 11 bases separating them. The CDR3 is 15 amino acids. Germline V gene data show CDR1 as LNHDA and CDR2 as SQIVND (reference sequence). The CDR3 here is CASSWDSSSYNEQFF. The CDR3, as DNA: TGTGCCAGTAGTTGGGACTCTAGCTCCTACAATGAGCAGTTCTTC.

The genes are TRBV11-2 and TRBJ1-2; possible D gene TRBD1, 5 bases. Germline V gives CDR1 SGHAT, CDR2 FQNNGV. The CDR3 sequence is 14 residues long. With 2 bases removed from V and 3 bases from J, the gap between germline ends came to 10 bases. The CDR3 protein is CASSLTGTYYGYTF. In DNA, the CDR3 is TGTGCCAGCAGCTTAACAGGCACTTACTATGGCTACACCTTC.

The gene calls are TRBV29-1 and TRBJ2-7, with 7 nucleotides matching TRBD1. This CDR3 region has 14 residues. V trimming: 5 bases; J trimming: 3 bases; junction bases outside the gene matches: 10. Germline loops: CDR1 SQVTM, CDR2 ANQGSEA. CDR3: CSVRSYRGDYEQYF. The CDR3 DNA reads TGCAGCGTTCGTTCCTACAGGGGTGACTACGAGCAGTACTTC.

This chain links TRBV4-1 with TRBJ2-2; D remains ambiguous. Germline CDR1 MGHRA, CDR2 YSYEKL. This CDR3 has 11 amino acids. Trimming removed 5 bases at V and 4 bases at J, with 2 bases between. In nucleotides, the CDR3 is TGCGCCAGCAGCGGCACCGGGGAGCTGTTTTTT. Protein sequence: CASSGTGELFF.

The DNA of the CDR3 is TGCGCCAGCAGCGCTTTAGAAAGCTCCTACGAGCAGTACTTC. Encoded protein: CASSALESSYEQYF. The chain recombines TRBV5-1 with TRBJ2-7; D not certain. Germline V gene sequence: CDR1 SGHRS, CDR2 YFSETQ. V was shortened by 4 bases and J by 0 bases, with 11 bases between the two germline ends. The length of the CDR3 is 14 residues.

The chain joins TRBV6-6 to TRBJ2-7; D gene unclear. The CDR3 covers 14 residues. Trimming removed 2 bases from V and 2 bases from J, with 10 bases in between. CDR1 MNHNY and CDR2 SVGAGI come from the germline V gene (reference sequence). The CDR3 protein is CASSYDPVPYEQYF. The CDR3 nucleotides read TGTGCCAGCAGTTACGACCCAGTTCCCTACGAGCAGTACTTC.

This chain links TRBV27 with TRBJ2-5; TRBD2 matches 7 bases. Trimming cost V 6 bases and J 1 base; bases outside gene matches: 5. Germline CDR1 is MNHEY and CDR2 is SMNVEV (reference sequence). The CDR3 contains 14 residues. CDR3 in DNA: TGTGCCAGCAGCCTTTCGGGGGGCCAAGAGACCCAGTACTTC. It codes for CASSLSGGQETQYF.

This chain links TRBV27 with TRBJ2-1, with D uncertain. The CDR3 loop spans 14 amino acids. Germline assignment: CDR1 MNHEY and CDR2 SMNVEV (reference sequence). V lost 3 bases and J lost 0, with 6 bases in between. This CDR3 is CASSFVNSYNEQFF. In DNA, the CDR3 is TGTGCCAGCAGTTTTGTAAACTCCTACAATGAGCAGTTCTTC.

The gene calls are TRBV18 and TRBJ2-1; 9 bases are a match to TRBD2. The length of the CDR3 is 18 residues. Germline CDR1 is KGHSH and CDR2 is LQKENI. V trimming: 2 bases; J trimming: 8 bases; junction bases outside the gene matches: 16. This CDR3 is CASSPVGPLAGDGDEQFF. CDR3 sequence (DNA): TGTGCCAGCTCACCAGTAGGGCCTTTAGCGGGAGATGGGGATGAGCAGTTCTTC. Complete variable domain (other parts from reference TRBV18 and TRBJ2-1): NAGVMQNPRHLVRRRGQEARLRCSPMKGHSHVYWYRQLPEEGLKFMVYLQKENIIDESGMPKERFSAEFPKEGPSILRIQQVVRGDSAAYFCASSPVGPLAGDGDEQFFGPGTRLTVL.

This clone has just one count. The rearrangement links TRBV29-1 to TRBJ2-1; 7 bases fit TRBD1. Germline V gene sequence: CDR1 SQVTM, CDR2 ANQGSEA. Trimming cost V 6 bases and J 3 bases; bases outside gene matches: 11. The CDR3 covers 15 residues. CDR3 loop: CSVDGTEEYYNEQFF. CDR3 sequence (DNA): TGCAGCGTAGATGGGACAGAGGAGTACTACAATGAGCAGTTCTTC.

The chain links TRBV7-9 to TRBJ1-4; 11 bases align to TRBD1. The germline V gene encodes CDR1 SEHNR and CDR2 FQNEAQ (reference sequence). Losses at the gene ends were 4 bases for V and 8 bases for J; bases not matched to a gene: 3. The CDR3 has 14 amino acids. The CDR3 DNA reads as TGTGCCAGCAGCTCGGGACAGGGGGAAGAAAAACTGTTTTTT. It encodes CASSSGQGEEKLFF.

This sequence joins TRBV4-1 and TRBJ2-5; D is ambiguous. Germline V CDR1 and CDR2: MGHRA, YSYEKL. V lost 4 bases and J 2 bases, leaving 11 bases between the germline ends. This CDR3 is 14 amino acids long. DNA of the CDR3: TGCGCCAGCAGCCCCGGCTCAGGACAAGAGACCCAGTACTTC. This codes for CASSPGSGQETQYF.

This chain uses TRBV4-2 with TRBJ2-7; 8 positions agree with TRBD2. The germline CDR1 and CDR2 sequences are LGHNA and YNFKEQ. This CDR3 spans 15 amino acids. The V and J ends lost 3 bases and 2 bases, in that order; junction bases with no gene match: 6. The CDR3 bases are TGTGCCAGCAGCCATGGGGTGACTAGCGCCTACGAGCAGTACTTC. It encodes CASSHGVTSAYEQYF.

This clone has only one observation. The chain has TRBV6-6 and TRBJ2-1, with 9 bases aligning to TRBD2. V lost 10 bases to trimming and J lost 4 bases; unmatched junction nucleotides: 8. This CDR3 contains 14 residues. Per the germline V gene, CDR1 is MNHNY and CDR2 is SVGAGI (reference sequence). CDR3 protein: CATTQAGGYNEQFF. For the CDR3, the DNA is TGTGCCACCACCCAAGCGGGGGGTTACAATGAGCAGTTCTTC.

The gene calls are TRBV7-9 and TRBJ2-3, with TRBD2 as a possible D gene (6 bases). Trimming left V 4 bases short and J 2 bases short, with 10 bases between. This CDR3 has 14 amino acids. Germline V gene sequence: CDR1 SEHNR, CDR2 FQNEAQ (reference sequence). CDR3 in DNA: TGTGCCAGCAGCTCGACTAGGGACACAGATACGCAGTATTTT. Translation gives CASSSTRDTDTQYF. Combining the CDR3 with reference TRBV7-9 and TRBJ2-3 gives the whole variable domain DTGVSQNPRHKITKRGQNVTFRCDPISEHNRLYWYRQTLGQGPEFLTYFQNEAQLEKSRLLSDRFSAERPKGSFSTLEIQRTEQGDSAMYLCASSSTRDTDTQYFGPGTRLTVL.

CDR3: CASSFTGGYEQYF. CDR3 bases: TGTGCCAGCAGCTTCACAGGGGGCTACGAGCAGTACTTC. The chain has TRBV7-9 and TRBJ2-7; 8 nucleotides line up with TRBD1. CDR1 and CDR2 (germline): SEHNR, FQNEAQ (reference sequence). V gave up 3 bases and J gave up 3 bases; unmatched junction bases: 1. The length of the CDR3 is 13 residues.

This chain links TRBV28 with TRBJ2-1; TRBD2 aligns across 9 bases. This CDR3 region has 15 residues. From germline, CDR1 is MDHEN and CDR2 SYDVKM. Trimming at V came to 7 bases and at J to 10 bases, leaving 14 bases not matched to a gene. CDR3 coding DNA: TGTGCCAGCATCCCTCGCGGGAGGGCAAAGTACGAGCAGTTCTTC. Translating it yields CASIPRGRAKYEQFF.

The gene calls are TRBV9 and TRBJ1-5, with D maybe TRBD1 (5 bases). V was pared by 1 base and J by 1 base, with 6 bases between. The germline V gene has CDR1 SGDLS and CDR2 YYNGEE. The CDR3 sequence is 14 residues long. CDR3 sequence reads: CASSVSGSNQPQHF. The CDR3 region has the DNA TGTGCCAGCAGCGTATCAGGGAGCAATCAGCCCCAGCATTTT.

This clone was seen a single time. This CDR3 reads CASTQGATNEKLFF. The CDR3 DNA follows: TGCGCCAGCACCCAGGGGGCTACTAATGAAAAACTGTTTTTT. The V and J genes are TRBV10-2 and TRBJ1-4, with 8 bases aligning to TRBD1. Trimming took 7 bases from V and 2 from J; bases not matched to a gene: 3. CDR1 and CDR2 (germline): WSHSY, SAAADI. The CDR3 runs 14 residues.

This clone has just one count. V and J are TRBV29-1 and TRBJ2-7; D remains ambiguous. Trimming took off 4 bases at V and 4 bases at J, with 5 bases between the two ends. Per the germline V gene, CDR1 is SQVTM and CDR2 is ANQGSEA. This CDR3 region has 10 residues. The CDR3 is CSVGCYEQYV. The CDR3 DNA is TGCAGCGTTGGTTGTTACGAGCAGTACGTC.

The V gene is TRBV13, the J gene TRBJ2-5, with no clear D. The length of the CDR3 is 13 residues. Between the trimmed V and J ends, which lost 4 bases and 1 base, there was a span of 7 bases. In germline, CDR1 is PRHDT, CDR2 FYEKMQ (reference sequence). CDR3 DNA sequence: TGTGCCAGCAGCTGGGGTGTCCAAGAGACCCAGTACTTC. It yields the protein CASSWGVQETQYF.

This clone was seen only once. One end of the junction fails to match germline, which may point to a read error. This rearrangement joins TRBV4-3 to TRBJ2-2, with 10 bases identical to TRBD2. Germline V gene sequence: CDR1 LGHNA, CDR2 YSLEER. This CDR3 comprises 18 residues. CDR3 sequence (DNA): TGCGCCAGCAGCCAAGATTTCCTAGCGGGAGCGAAAACCGGGGAGCTGTTTTTT. The encoded protein is CASSQDFLAGAKTGELFF.

The chain is built from TRBV7-2 and TRBJ1-2; 12 nucleotides match TRBD1. The V gene end was trimmed by 5 bases and the J gene end by 7 bases; junction bases not matched to a gene: 11. This CDR3 comprises 16 residues. Looked up from germline, CDR1 is SGHTA and CDR2 is FQGNSA. CDR3 DNA sequence: TGTGCCAGCAGCGACCCCCGGGACAGGGGGCTTAGTGGCTACACCTTC. Translation gives CASSDPRDRGLSGYTF.

V gene TRBV13 combines with J gene TRBJ2-1; D is unresolved. V lost 2 bases, J lost 7 bases, and 6 bases lay in between. CDR3 size: 12 residues. Germline assignment: CDR1 PRHDT and CDR2 FYEKMQ (reference sequence). CDR3 residues: CASSLHWNEQFF. CDR3 coding DNA: TGTGCCAGCAGCTTACACTGGAATGAGCAGTTCTTC.